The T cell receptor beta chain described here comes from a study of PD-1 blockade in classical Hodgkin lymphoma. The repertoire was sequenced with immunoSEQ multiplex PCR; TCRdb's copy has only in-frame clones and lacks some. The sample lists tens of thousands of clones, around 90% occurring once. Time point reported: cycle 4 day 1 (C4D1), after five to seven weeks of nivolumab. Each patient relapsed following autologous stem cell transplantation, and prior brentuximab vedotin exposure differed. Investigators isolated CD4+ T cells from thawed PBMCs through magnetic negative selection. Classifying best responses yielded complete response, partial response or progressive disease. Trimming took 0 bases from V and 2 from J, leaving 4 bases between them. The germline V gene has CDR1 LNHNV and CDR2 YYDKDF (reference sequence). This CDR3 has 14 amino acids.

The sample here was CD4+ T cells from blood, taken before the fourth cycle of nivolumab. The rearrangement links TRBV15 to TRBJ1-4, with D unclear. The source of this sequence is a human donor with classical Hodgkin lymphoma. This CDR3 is CATSREWTNEKLFF. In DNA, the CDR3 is TGTGCCACCAGCAGAGAGTGGACTAATGAAAAACTGTTTTTT.